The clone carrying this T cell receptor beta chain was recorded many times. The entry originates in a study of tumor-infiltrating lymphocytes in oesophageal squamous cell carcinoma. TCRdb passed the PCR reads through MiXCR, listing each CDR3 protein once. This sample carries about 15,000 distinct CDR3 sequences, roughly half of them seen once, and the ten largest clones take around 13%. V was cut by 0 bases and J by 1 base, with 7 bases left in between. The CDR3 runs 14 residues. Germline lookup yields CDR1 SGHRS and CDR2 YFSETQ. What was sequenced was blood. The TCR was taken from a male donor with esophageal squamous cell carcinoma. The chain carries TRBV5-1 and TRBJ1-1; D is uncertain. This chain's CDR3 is CASSLARKNTEAFF. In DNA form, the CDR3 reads TGCGCCAGCAGCTTGGCACGGAAGAACACTGAAGCTTTCTTT.